The sequence of this T cell receptor beta chain was determined in a study of T cells in Graves' hyperthyroidism and ophthalmopathy. Germline CDR1 and CDR2: GTSNPN and SVGIG (reference sequence). J was trimmed by 7 bases and V by 0 bases; bases with no gene match: 6. There are 15 residues in the CDR3. Ophthalmopathy in the patients scored at least 3 on Clinical Activity Score and at least 4 on NOSPECS grade, lasting under 3 months. TCR beta CDR3 regions were amplified from RNA transcripts. A first-round RT-PCR of the TCR CDR3 used the HTBI primer set. TCRdb reprocessed the multiplex PCR reads via MiXCR and lists one record per CDR3 protein. The sample consists of 400,000 to 550,000 distinct CDR3 sequences, approximately 25% of them appearing once.

This sequence joins TRBV30 and TRBJ2-5; 12 positions match TRBD2. What was sequenced was blood. The source of this sequence is a woman aged 25 to 45 with Graves' ophthalmopathy. CDR3 nucleotide sequence: TGTGCCTGGAGTGTAGCTAGCGGGGGGGCAGGGACCCAGTACTTC. Translating gives CAWSVASGGAGTQYF.